The 28 T cell receptor beta chains below all came from one sample that was sequenced in a study of blood T cell repertoires in COVID-19. Method: immunoSEQ multiplex PCR; TCRdb's copy keeps in-frame clones and lacks some. The sample consists of about 300,000 clones, around nine tenths of them appearing once. Source material: peripheral blood. The source of these receptors is a man in his 70s with acute or convalescent COVID-19.

CDR3 coding DNA: TGTGCCACCAGCAGAGGGGAGGTCAATCAGCCCCAGCATTTT. It specifies CATSRGEVNQPQHF. The rearrangement links TRBV15 to TRBJ1-5, with D uncertain. The germline V gene encodes CDR1 LNHNV and CDR2 YYDKDF (reference sequence). CDR3 length: 14 residues. V was trimmed by 1 base and J by 3 bases, leaving 7 bases between them.

The chain has TRBV28 and TRBJ2-2, with unresolved D. The CDR3 is 13 amino acids. Germline V lookup: CDR1 MDHEN, CDR2 SYDVKM. Trimming left V 2 bases short and J 4 bases short, with 5 bases between. The DNA for the CDR3 is TGTGCCAGCAGTTTAGGAGTCACCGGGGAGCTGTTTTTT. It translates to CASSLGVTGELFF.

This sequence joins TRBV28 and TRBJ1-1, with D tentatively TRBD1 (5 bases). The V and J ends lost 8 bases and 3 bases respectively, with 13 bases between them. Germline V lookup: CDR1 MDHEN, CDR2 SYDVKM. This CDR3 region has 13 residues. The CDR3: CASVQGADTEAFF. CDR3 DNA: TGTGCCAGCGTACAAGGGGCTGACACTGAAGCTTTCTTT.

The chain links TRBV18 to TRBJ2-3; 10 bases are a match to TRBD2. The length of the CDR3 is 16 residues. With V trimmed by 0 bases and J by 4 bases, 4 bases remained unmatched. Germline values: CDR1 KGHSH, CDR2 LQKENI. As DNA, the CDR3 is TGTGCCAGCTCACCACCCCCTAGCGGGAGAGCAGATACGCAGTATTTT. It is translated as CASSPPPSGRADTQYF.

The chain is built from TRBV27 and TRBJ2-2; tentative D call: TRBD2 (6 bases). V shed 0 bases and J shed 7 bases, with 12 bases lying between them. Germline values: CDR1 MNHEY, CDR2 SMNVEV (reference sequence). The CDR3 consists of 15 residues. The CDR3 coding sequence is TGTGCCAGCAGTTTATCCCTAGCGCGTATCGGGGAGCTGTTTTTT. It translates to CASSLSLARIGELFF.

This chain uses TRBV7-9 with TRBJ1-1, with a possible D match to TRBD1 (5 bases). The CDR3 runs 15 residues. Germline lookup yields CDR1 SEHNR and CDR2 FQNEAQ (reference sequence). Between the trimmed V and J ends, which lost 4 bases and 0 bases, there was a span of 12 bases. The CDR3 spells CASSSRQSLNTEAFF. Here the CDR3 DNA reads TGTGCCAGCAGCTCCCGACAGTCCCTGAACACTGAAGCTTTCTTT.

This clone was found a few times. The gene calls are TRBV4-1 and TRBJ2-1; TRBD1 matches 9 bases. The CDR3 loop spans 17 amino acids. Trimming took 3 bases from V and 8 from J; bases not matched to a gene: 14. Germline V gives CDR1 MGHRA, CDR2 YSYEKL. The CDR3 sequence: CASSQKDPGQGGYEQFF. DNA of the CDR3: TGCGCCAGCAGCCAGAAAGACCCGGGACAGGGTGGGTATGAGCAGTTCTTC.

This rearrangement joins TRBV4-2 to TRBJ2-3; a weak D match, TRBD2 (6 bases). The CDR3 has 18 amino acids. V dropped 2 bases and J dropped 4 bases, with 22 bases sitting between them. In germline, CDR1 is LGHNA, CDR2 YNFKEQ. The CDR3: CASSQKGYGGLGPDTQYF. The CDR3 coding sequence is TGTGCCAGCAGCCAAAAGGGGTATGGGGGGTTGGGCCCAGATACGCAGTATTTT.

In nucleotides, the CDR3 is TGTGCCAGCAGCTCAGGACAGCAGGGTTATTCACCCCTCCACTTT. Translated, it gives CASSSGQQGYSPLHF. The J gene is TRBJ1-6, the V gene TRBV7-8, with a possible D match to TRBD1 (6 bases). Germline values: CDR1 SGHVS, CDR2 FQNEAQ. CDR3 size: 15 residues. V was clipped by 4 bases and J by 8 bases, with 15 bases between them.

The V and J genes are TRBV4-2 and TRBJ1-2; D remains ambiguous. Per the germline V gene, CDR1 is LGHNA and CDR2 is YNFKEQ. V was cut by 3 bases and J by 4 bases, with 24 bases left in between. This CDR3 spans 18 amino acids. The CDR3 protein is CASSHRSGSPAWRYGYTF. CDR3 nucleotide sequence: TGTGCCAGCAGCCACCGGTCGGGGTCTCCAGCTTGGCGCTATGGCTACACCTTC.

The chain employs TRBV6-5 and TRBJ2-5; D is possibly TRBD1 (5 bases). This CDR3 is built from 15 residues. Per germline, CDR1 MNHEY and CDR2 SVGAGI. V lost 2 bases and J lost 5, with 15 bases in between. CDR3 protein: CASSYQGQYYETQYF. CDR3 bases: TGTGCCAGCAGTTACCAGGGCCAATACTATGAGACCCAGTACTTC.

V is TRBV6-2 or TRBV6-3 and J is TRBJ1-1, with a tentative D call TRBD1 (5 bases). There are 14 residues in the CDR3. V shed 6 bases and J shed 6 bases, with 17 bases lying between them. Germline CDR1 reads MNHEY; CDR2 reads SVGEGT. The CDR3 sequence: CASSRGHQYAEAFF. Written as DNA, the CDR3 is TGTGCCAGCAGCCGTGGACACCAATACGCTGAAGCTTTCTTT.

V is TRBV24-1 and J is TRBJ1-1, with no clear D. The V and J ends lost 4 bases and 4 bases respectively, with 3 bases between them. Germline V gene lookup returns CDR1 KGHDR and CDR2 SFDVKD. CDR3 size: 11 residues. The CDR3 spells CATSDRTEAFF. The CDR3 DNA reads as TGTGCCACCAGTGACCGCACTGAAGCTTTCTTT.

The rearrangement uses TRBV28 and TRBJ2-5, with D possibly TRBD1 on 6 matching bases. V gave up 5 bases and J gave up 4 bases, with 17 bases separating them. The CDR3 length is 15 residues. Per the germline V gene, CDR1 is MDHEN and CDR2 is SYDVKM. CDR3 protein: CASSTQFRGPETQYF. Here the CDR3 DNA reads TGTGCCAGCAGTACGCAATTCAGGGGTCCAGAGACCCAGTACTTC.

The CDR3 is CASSPDRISNQPQHF. For the CDR3, the DNA is TGTGCCAGCTCACCGGACAGGATTAGCAATCAGCCCCAGCATTTT. The rearrangement joins TRBV18 to TRBJ1-5, with 7 bases fitting TRBD1. The CDR3 spans 15 residues. V trimming: 3 bases; J trimming: 0 bases; junction bases outside the gene matches: 2. Germline lookup yields CDR1 KGHSH and CDR2 LQKENI.

This clone was observed once. Here the CDR3 reads CASSRRRDRGLQQYF. Here the CDR3 DNA reads TGTGCCAGCAGTCGCCGCCGGGACAGGGGCCTCCAGCAGTACTTC. The chain uses TRBV6-5 and TRBJ2-7, with TRBD1 matching 10 bases. Germline lookup yields CDR1 MNHEY and CDR2 SVGAGI. Unmatched junction bases numbered 12, after V lost 5 bases and J lost 8 bases. The CDR3 has 15 residues.

The V call is TRBV16, the J call TRBJ2-1; 9 nucleotides match TRBD2. Trimming cost V 3 bases and J 9 bases; bases outside gene matches: 9. The CDR3 has 15 residues. The germline V gene has CDR1 KGHSY and CDR2 FQNENV. CDR3 residues: CASSHVAGGLGEQFF. DNA for the CDR3: TGTGCCAGCAGCCACGTCGCGGGGGGGCTCGGTGAGCAGTTCTTC. The full variable domain, with the rest looked up from reference TRBV16 and TRBJ2-1, is GEEVAQTPKHLVRGEGQKAKLYCAPIKGHSYVFWYQQVLKNEFKFLISFQNENVFDETGMPKERFSAKCLPNSPCSLEIQATKLEDSAVYFCASSHVAGGLGEQFFGPGTRLTVL.

This clone was counted once. V gene TRBV24-1 combines with J gene TRBJ2-5, with unresolved D. Germline assignment: CDR1 KGHDR and CDR2 SFDVKD. CDR3 length: 14 residues. V lost 8 bases and J lost 1, with 13 bases in between. For the CDR3, the DNA is TGTGCCACCACCCGTGAGCCGTGCCAAGAGACCCAGTACTTC. Translating gives CATTREPCQETQYF.

By its share, this clone is medium-sized (0.01 to 0.1%). V is TRBV7-6 and J is TRBJ2-2; 8 bases map to TRBD1. The CDR3 length is 16 residues. V lost 4 bases to trimming and J lost 3 bases; unmatched junction nucleotides: 7. Germline loops: CDR1 SGHVS, CDR2 FNYEAQ. The CDR3 is CASSSRQGFDTGELFF. DNA for the CDR3: TGTGCCAGCAGCTCGAGACAGGGGTTCGACACCGGGGAGCTGTTTTTT.

The V and J genes are TRBV9 and TRBJ1-4, with D possibly matching TRBD1 (5 bases). V was trimmed by 3 bases and J by 0 bases, leaving 12 bases between them. Germline V gene sequence: CDR1 SGDLS, CDR2 YYNGEE. This CDR3 has 16 amino acids. The CDR3 region has the DNA TGTGCCAGCAGCGGGGGGGTGAAGTCAACTAATGAAAAACTGTTTTTT. Translation: CASSGGVKSTNEKLFF.

The rearrangement joins TRBV6-5 to TRBJ2-3, with a possible D match to TRBD1 (5 bases). CDR1 is MNHEY and CDR2 is SVGAGI in the germline V gene. The V end was cut by 5 bases, the J end by 6 bases, with 18 bases between. This CDR3 contains 15 residues. CDR3 loop: CASSRTGHPTDTQYF. The CDR3 DNA follows: TGTGCCAGCAGTCGAACAGGACATCCGACGGATACGCAGTATTTT.

The rearrangement joins TRBV21-1 to TRBJ1-5. TRBV21-1 is listed as a pseudogene. This CDR3 comprises 15 residues. This chain's CDR3 is CASSKVEGVNQPQHF. The CDR3 DNA reads TGTGCCAGCAGCAAAGTGGAGGGCGTCAATCAGCCCCAGCATTTT.

Only a few counts were recorded for this clone. J is TRBJ1-5 and V is TRBV2; D not certain. Germline CDR1 reads SNHLY; CDR2 reads FYNNEI. V was cut by 4 bases and J by 5 bases, with 9 bases left in between. The length of the CDR3 is 13 residues. The CDR3 DNA reads as TGTGCCAGCAGTGTATTAACAGATCAGCCCCAGCATTTT. Protein product: CASSVLTDQPQHF.

The genes are TRBV28 and TRBJ1-2; D gene ambiguous. Germline V gene sequence: CDR1 MDHEN, CDR2 SYDVKM. The CDR3 runs to 12 residues. V was trimmed by 2 bases and J by 5 bases, leaving 6 bases between them. CDR3: CASSLETYGYTF. In DNA, the CDR3 is TGTGCCAGCAGTTTAGAAACATATGGCTACACCTTC.

As regards this clone: The sample carries other DNA sequences with the same CDR3. The chain joins TRBV9 to TRBJ2-7; 8 nucleotides align to TRBD1. CDR1 SGDLS and CDR2 YYNGEE come from the germline V gene. Trimming at V came to 3 bases and at J to 1 base, leaving 3 bases not matched to a gene. There are 14 residues in the CDR3. The CDR3 DNA reads TGTGCCAGCAGCGCTACAGGGGGATCCTACGAGCAGTACTTC. It codes for CASSATGGSYEQYF.

The genes are TRBV30 and TRBJ2-7; D gene ambiguous. The V and J ends lost 3 bases and 6 bases respectively, with 18 bases between them. CDR1 is GTSNPN and CDR2 is SVGIG in the germline V gene (reference sequence). CDR3 length equals 14 residues. This chain's CDR3 is CAWSPNGRSREQYF. The CDR3 DNA reads TGTGCCTGGAGCCCGAACGGTCGGTCCCGCGAGCAGTACTTC.

The genes are TRBV7-9 and TRBJ1-1, with D possibly TRBD1 on 5 matching bases. CDR3 length: 13 amino acids. Between the trimmed V and J ends, which lost 3 bases and 7 bases, there was a span of 12 bases. The germline V gene encodes CDR1 SEHNR and CDR2 FQNEAQ (reference sequence). In nucleotides, the CDR3 is TGTGCCAGCAGCTTGCTGGACACCCTTGAAGCTTTCTTT. This encodes CASSLLDTLEAFF. Based on the CDR3 plus reference TRBV7-9 and TRBJ1-1, the full variable domain is DTGVSQNPRHKITKRGQNVTFRCDPISEHNRLYWYRQTLGQGPEFLTYFQNEAQLEKSRLLSDRFSAERPKGSFSTLEIQRTEQGDSAMYLCASSLLDTLEAFFGQGTRLTVV.

The V gene is TRBV4-3, the J gene TRBJ1-2; 7 nucleotides match TRBD1. Germline V gene lookup returns CDR1 LGHNA and CDR2 YSLEER. This CDR3 spans 16 amino acids. Trimming cost V 0 bases and J 7 bases; bases outside gene matches: 11. CDR3 DNA sequence: TGCGCCAGCAGCCAAGAAAGGCCGAACAGGGGTAGTGGCTACACCTTC. Protein sequence: CASSQERPNRGSGYTF.